Following are 3 T cell receptor beta chains from one sample sequenced in a study of T cell responses to AZD1222 COVID-19 vaccine. The method was immunoSEQ multiplex PCR; TCRdb's version includes in-frame clones alone and lacks a portion of them. The sample gives fewer than 150,000 clones, about 94% of which show up once; 0.75% to 0.95% is in the top ten. Sample: peripheral blood, taken on day 0 of AZD1222 vaccination. The receptors derive from an adult in good health.

The rearrangement uses TRBV18 and TRBJ2-2; 10 positions match TRBD1. The trim removed 4 bases at V and 3 bases at J, leaving 2 bases unmatched. This CDR3 is 15 amino acids long. CDR1 and CDR2 from the germline V gene are KGHSH and LQKENI. CDR3 protein: CASSQGTGDTGELFF. DNA for the CDR3: TGTGCCAGCTCACAGGGGACAGGGGACACCGGGGAGCTGTTTTTT.

CDR3 DNA sequence: TGTGCCTGGAGTGAACAGGGTAACACCGGGGAGCTGTTTTTT. Its protein is CAWSEQGNTGELFF. This sequence joins TRBV30 and TRBJ2-2; D is perhaps TRBD1 (6 bases). Trimming shortened V by 1 base and J by 2 bases, and 8 bases separated the two germline ends. Germline CDR1 and CDR2: GTSNPN and SVGIG (reference sequence). This CDR3 contains 14 residues.

The chain joins TRBV19 to TRBJ1-5; the D is unclear. Trimming cost V 9 bases and J 4 bases, with 10 bases left between them. The germline CDR1 and CDR2 sequences are LNHDA and SQIVND (reference sequence). The CDR3 totals 12 residues. CDR3 protein: CASGTRNQPQHF. CDR3 DNA sequence: TGTGCCAGCGGCACAAGAAATCAGCCCCAGCATTTT.